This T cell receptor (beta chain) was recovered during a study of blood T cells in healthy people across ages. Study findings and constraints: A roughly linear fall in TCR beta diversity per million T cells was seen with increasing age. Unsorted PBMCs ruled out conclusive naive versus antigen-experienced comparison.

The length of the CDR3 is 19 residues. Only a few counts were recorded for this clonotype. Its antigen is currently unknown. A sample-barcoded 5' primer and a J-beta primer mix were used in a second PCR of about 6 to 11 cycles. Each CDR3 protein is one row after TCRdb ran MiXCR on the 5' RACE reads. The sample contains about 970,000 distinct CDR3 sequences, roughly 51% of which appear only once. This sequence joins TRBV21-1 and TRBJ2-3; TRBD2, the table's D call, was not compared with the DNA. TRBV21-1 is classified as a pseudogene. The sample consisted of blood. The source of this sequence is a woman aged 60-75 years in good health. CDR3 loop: CASSKVKREGLTSTDTQYF. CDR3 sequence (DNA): TGTGCCAGCAGCAAAGTGAAGCGGGAGGGCTTAACTAGCACAGATACGCAGTATTTT.